The 21 T cell receptor beta chains below all came from one sample that was sequenced in a study of T-cell reconstitution after alpha-beta-depleted transplantation in children. It was with unique molecular identifiers that the TCRbeta library was prepared. Via MiXCR, TCRdb re-called the PCR reads, giving one row per CDR3 protein. The sample yields just over 950,000 distinct CDR3 sequences, roughly 29% seen once. Sequencing used PBMCs, mostly from graft donor cells, obtained 360 days after TCRalphabeta/CD19-depleted stem cell transplant. All receptors come from a boy younger than two who had a stem cell transplant for SCID, so the T cells may come from the graft donor.

V usage is TRBV5-4 and J usage is TRBJ2-3; 15 positions agree with TRBD2. Trimming took 3 bases from V and 0 from J; bases not matched to a gene: 8. The CDR3 totals 19 residues. Germline V lookup: CDR1 SGHNT, CDR2 YYREEE (reference sequence). The CDR3 loop is CASSSGLAGGRLSTDTQYF. CDR3 coding DNA: TGTGCCAGCAGCTCCGGACTAGCGGGGGGGCGGTTAAGCACAGATACGCAGTATTTT.

The rearrangement links TRBV3-1 to TRBJ2-7; D remains unclear. Trimming pared 0 bases from V and 0 bases from J, leaving 21 bases between. The germline CDR1 and CDR2 sequences are LGHDT and YNNKEL (reference sequence). The CDR3 runs to 19 residues. CDR3 sequence: CASSQDSGRVLTGSYEQYF. Written as DNA, the CDR3 is TGTGCCAGCAGCCAAGATAGTGGTAGAGTACTTACTGGCTCCTACGAGCAGTACTTC.

The chain employs TRBV2 and TRBJ2-7; TRBD1 aligns across 8 bases. J gave up 4 bases and V 8 bases, and 7 bases lay outside the gene matches. CDR1 SNHLY and CDR2 FYNNEI come from the germline V gene. The CDR3 length is 13 residues. CDR3 nucleotides: TGTGCCAGCCGTAGGACAGGGAAATACGAGCAGTACTTC. It yields the protein CASRRTGKYEQYF.

This chain uses TRBV4-2 with TRBJ2-7; 11 nucleotides match TRBD2. Germline V lookup: CDR1 LGHNA, CDR2 YNFKEQ. The CDR3 is made up of 16 amino acids. V shed 1 base and J 2 bases; nucleotides not matched to a gene: 4. CDR3 protein: CASSQASGGLAYEQYF. CDR3 sequence (DNA): TGTGCCAGCAGCCAAGCTAGCGGGGGGTTGGCCTACGAGCAGTACTTC.

This clonotype was seen only once. The CDR3 DNA follows: TGTGCCAGCACCCTATCGGGTCGGACCACCTACTACTATGGCTACACCTTC. This codes for CASTLSGRTTYYYGYTF. V gene TRBV2 combines with J gene TRBJ1-2; no clear D. Trimming took off 7 bases at V and 3 bases at J, with 24 bases between the two ends. The CDR3 totals 17 residues. Germline CDR1 SNHLY, CDR2 FYNNEI.

The chain is built from TRBV12-3 or TRBV12-4 and TRBJ1-4; D is possibly TRBD1 (5 bases). V was trimmed by 4 bases and J by 2 bases, leaving 11 bases between them. CDR3 size: 15 residues. The CDR3: CASSWRGSTNEKLFF. In DNA form, the CDR3 reads TGTGCCAGCAGTTGGAGGGGCTCTACTAATGAAAAACTGTTTTTT.

The chain carries TRBV20-1 and TRBJ1-1; D is undetermined. The germline V gene has CDR1 DFQATT and CDR2 SNEGSKA (reference sequence). CDR3 size: 14 residues. The V end lost 5 bases, the J end lost 1 base, and 14 bases lay between the germline ends. The DNA for the CDR3 is TGCAGTGCTCCGGTGGGCGCACAGAACACTGAAGCTTTCTTT. Translating it yields CSAPVGAQNTEAFF.

This sequence joins TRBV12-3 or TRBV12-4 and TRBJ2-7; weak D call: TRBD1 (5 bases). CDR3 size: 14 residues. V was pared by 5 bases and J by 7 bases, with 18 bases between. CDR3 sequence: CASSPSPQASEQYF. The CDR3 region has the DNA TGTGCCAGCAGTCCGAGCCCACAGGCGTCGGAGCAGTACTTC.

This rearrangement joins TRBV11-2 to TRBJ2-3; D possibly corresponds to TRBD1 (6 bases). CDR1 is SGHAT, CDR2 FQNNGV, per germline. This CDR3 is built from 13 residues. The V end lost 6 bases, the J end lost 5 bases, and 12 bases lay between the germline ends. CDR3 loop: CASRPMDRDTQYF. In DNA form, the CDR3 reads TGTGCCAGCAGACCCATGGACAGAGATACGCAGTATTTT.

This clonotype appeared a few times. The chain couples TRBV12-3 or TRBV12-4 to TRBJ2-5; possible D gene TRBD2, 7 bases. V was trimmed by 1 base and J by 1 base, leaving 16 bases between them. CDR3 length equals 17 residues. CDR3 nucleotide sequence: TGTGCCAGCAGTTTAGGGGTCCTCGGGGGGCTCCAAGAGACCCAGTACTTC. Translating gives CASSLGVLGGLQETQYF.

The J gene is TRBJ2-5, the V gene TRBV2; 7 bases are shared with TRBD2. The V segment lost 3 bases and the J segment 2 bases; nucleotides outside the gene matches: 3. Germline CDR1 SNHLY, CDR2 FYNNEI. This CDR3 has 14 amino acids. This CDR3 is CASSEWGGQETQYF. In DNA form, the CDR3 reads TGTGCCAGCAGTGAGTGGGGGGGTCAAGAGACCCAGTACTTC. Complete variable domain (other parts from reference TRBV2 and TRBJ2-5): EPEVTQTPSHQVTQMGQEVILRCVPISNHLYFYWYRQILGQKVEFLVSFYNNEISEKSEIFDDQFSVERPDGSNFTLKIRSTKLEDSAMYFCASSEWGGQETQYFGPGTRLLVL.

This clonotype was found a few times. V usage is TRBV28 and J usage is TRBJ1-5; D is possibly TRBD1 (5 bases). Per the germline V gene, CDR1 is MDHEN and CDR2 is SYDVKM. The CDR3 runs 17 residues. The V end was cut by 5 bases, the J end by 2 bases, with 19 bases between. The CDR3: CASSHSWVREGNQPQHF. In DNA, the CDR3 is TGTGCCAGCAGTCATTCATGGGTCAGGGAGGGCAATCAGCCCCAGCATTTT.

This sequence joins TRBV11-2 and TRBJ2-5; D is uncertain. Trimming removed 5 bases from V and 1 base from J, with 14 bases in between. CDR1 SGHAT and CDR2 FQNNGV come from the germline V gene. This CDR3 region has 15 residues. CDR3 in DNA: TGTGCCAGCAGCCCTGTTTTGGCGTTCCAAGAGACCCAGTACTTC. This sequence encodes CASSPVLAFQETQYF.

In this sample, this clonotype turned up a few times. This chain connects TRBV18 to TRBJ2-7; TRBD1 is a possible D gene (5 bases). Trimming shortened V by 5 bases and J by 2 bases, and 19 bases separated the two germline ends. The CDR3 consists of 16 residues. Germline V gene sequence: CDR1 KGHSH, CDR2 LQKENI. In DNA, the CDR3 is TGTGCCAGCTCAACGAGCACAGGTTTTGGGACCTACGAGCAGTACTTC. Translation gives CASSTSTGFGTYEQYF.

The gene calls are TRBV20-1 and TRBJ1-1; D is perhaps TRBD1 (6 bases). The germline V gene has CDR1 DFQATT and CDR2 SNEGSKA (reference sequence). There are 14 residues in the CDR3. V lost 5 bases and J 3 bases, leaving 16 bases between the germline ends. The DNA for the CDR3 is TGCAGTGCTTCCCGACAGGCTTATGACACTGAAGCTTTCTTT. Its translation: CSASRQAYDTEAFF.

The genes are TRBV28 and TRBJ2-1; possibly TRBD1 for D (6 bases). The germline CDR1 and CDR2 sequences are MDHEN and SYDVKM. This CDR3 has 15 amino acids. The V end was cut by 3 bases, the J end by 6 bases, with 15 bases between. CDR3 residues: CASSFSQGWRNEQFF. In nucleotides, the CDR3 is TGTGCCAGCAGTTTCTCGCAGGGGTGGCGCAATGAGCAGTTCTTC.

This rearrangement joins TRBV6-1 to TRBJ2-3; a weak D match, TRBD1 (5 bases). Germline assignment: CDR1 MNHNS and CDR2 SASEGT. Trimming shortened V by 7 bases and J by 0 bases, and 14 bases separated the two germline ends. This CDR3 is built from 15 residues. CDR3 coding DNA: TGTGCCAGCAATATACAGGTCCCCAGCACAGATACGCAGTATTTT. Its protein is CASNIQVPSTDTQYF.

This clonotype showed up just a few times. V is TRBV7-2 and J is TRBJ2-1; 11 nucleotides agree with TRBD2. The germline V gene encodes CDR1 SGHTA and CDR2 FQGNSA. Trimming removed 3 bases from V and 4 bases from J; junction bases left unmatched: 2. The CDR3 consists of 15 residues. In DNA form, the CDR3 reads TGTGCCAGCAGCTTTAGCGGGAGGGCGTACAATGAGCAGTTCTTC. Its protein is CASSFSGRAYNEQFF.

This clonotype has only a few counts. The chain couples TRBV9 to TRBJ2-3; tentative D call: TRBD1 (5 bases). The V gene lost 4 bases and the J gene lost 2 bases, with 14 bases spanning the gap. The length of the CDR3 is 15 residues. The germline CDR1 and CDR2 sequences are SGDLS and YYNGEE. DNA of the CDR3: TGTGCCAGCAGCCTAGGGGCGGCCCTCACAGATACGCAGTATTTT. It specifies CASSLGAALTDTQYF.

The sample holds a few counts of this clonotype. CDR3 DNA: TGTGCCAGCAACGGGTTCCCCTCTGGGGCCAACGTCCTGACTTTC. It specifies CASNGFPSGANVLTF. This chain links TRBV2 with TRBJ2-6, with D hard to call. Germline assignment: CDR1 SNHLY and CDR2 FYNNEI. This CDR3 comprises 15 residues. V lost 7 bases and J 0 bases, leaving 10 bases between the germline ends.

This clonotype was counted between two and nine times. The chain recombines TRBV12-3 or TRBV12-4 with TRBJ2-3; tentatively, D is TRBD2 (6 bases). The V end lost 2 bases, the J end lost 2 bases, and 14 bases lay between the germline ends. The CDR3 runs to 16 residues. CDR3 loop: CASSLRALAPTDTQYF. Written as DNA, the CDR3 is TGTGCCAGCAGTTTAAGGGCACTAGCCCCCACAGATACGCAGTATTTT.